A single sample is the source of the 20 T cell receptor beta chains below, sequenced in a study of blood T cell repertoires in COVID-19. Assay: immunoSEQ multiplex PCR; the TCRdb copy retains only in-frame clones and omits some. The table includes about 310,000 clones, 85% detected once. Sample: PBMCs or T cells enriched from blood (not recorded which). The receptors come from a woman in her thirties who had been exposed to COVID-19.

Of note for this clone: The same CDR3 arises from other DNA sequences in this sample as well. The V and J genes are TRBV6-5 and TRBJ2-1, with D perhaps TRBD2 (5 bases). This CDR3 is 14 amino acids long. Deletions cut 0 bases from V and 3 bases from J, with 6 bases between. Germline CDR1 MNHEY, CDR2 SVGAGI. CDR3 protein: CASSYSRVYNEQFF. CDR3 coding DNA: TGTGCCAGCAGTTACTCGAGGGTCTACAATGAGCAGTTCTTC.

This chain uses TRBV5-4 with TRBJ1-2, with TRBD1 matching over 8 bases. CDR3 length: 18 amino acids. Germline V gene lookup returns CDR1 SGHNT and CDR2 YYREEE (reference sequence). Trimming removed 1 base from V and 6 bases from J; junction bases left unmatched: 17. CDR3 amino acids: CASSLPGLRRGRKDGYTF. CDR3 nucleotide sequence: TGTGCCAGCAGCTTGCCGGGATTGCGCAGGGGGCGAAAGGATGGCTACACCTTC.

The chain uses TRBV10-3 and TRBJ1-2; 9 bases are shared with TRBD1. CDR3 length: 16 residues. V was pared by 6 bases and J by 2 bases, with 10 bases of the junction left unmatched. CDR1 ENHRY and CDR2 SYGVKD come from the germline V gene. Here the CDR3 reads CAISTGTGRSNYGYTF. For the CDR3, the DNA is TGTGCCATCAGCACCGGGACAGGGCGTTCCAACTATGGCTACACCTTC.

J is TRBJ2-1 and V is TRBV7-2; 9 bases align to TRBD2. Per the germline V gene, CDR1 is SGHTA and CDR2 is FQGNSA. This CDR3 comprises 16 residues. The junction had 7 bases not matched to a gene; V was cut back by 2 bases and J by 5 bases. The CDR3 loop reads CASSLIASGMNNEQFF. DNA for the CDR3: TGTGCCAGCAGCTTAATAGCTAGCGGGATGAACAATGAGCAGTTCTTC.

This clone was recorded a few times. The chain couples TRBV30 to TRBJ1-2; 9 nucleotides match TRBD1. Unmatched junction bases numbered 3, after V lost 3 bases and J lost 7 bases. The CDR3 extends over 12 amino acids. Per germline, CDR1 GTSNPN and CDR2 SVGIG (reference sequence). CDR3 protein: CAWSRDRVGYTF. The CDR3 coding sequence is TGTGCCTGGAGCCGGGACAGGGTTGGCTACACCTTC.

The rearrangement joins TRBV30 to TRBJ1-1, with a possible D match to TRBD1 (6 bases). Germline-derived CDR1 and CDR2 are GTSNPN and SVGIG (reference sequence). This CDR3 is built from 13 residues. The V end lost 4 bases, the J end lost 0 bases, and 9 bases lay between the germline ends. The CDR3 DNA follows: TGTGCCTGGAACGGACAGATGAACACTGAAGCTTTCTTT. It specifies CAWNGQMNTEAFF.

This clone was recorded a few times. The DNA of the CDR3 is TGTGCCAGCAGCCCATCGACAAACTATGGCTACACCTTC. Residues: CASSPSTNYGYTF. The chain is built from TRBV11-3 and TRBJ1-2; no reliable D call. The CDR3 is 13 residues long. V lost 5 bases to trimming and J lost 2 bases, with 9 bases between them. Germline lookup yields CDR1 SGHNT and CDR2 YENEEA. Together with reference TRBV11-3 and TRBJ1-2, the CDR3 gives the full variable domain: EAGVVQSPRYKIIEKKQPVAFWCNPISGHNTLYWYLQNLGQGPELLIRYENEEAVDDSQLPKDRFSAERLKGVDSTLKIQPAELGDSAVYLCASSPSTNYGYTFGSGTRLTVV.

V gene TRBV11-2 combines with J gene TRBJ1-2; TRBD1 matches 8 bases. Germline CDR1 and CDR2: SGHAT and FQNNGV. Trimming took 5 bases from V and 4 from J; bases not matched to a gene: 3. CDR3 length equals 13 residues. The CDR3 here is CASSLGTGYGYTF. The CDR3 DNA is TGTGCCAGCAGCCTTGGGACAGGCTATGGCTACACCTTC.

This clone came up a few times. J is TRBJ1-5 and V is TRBV28, with 7 bases lining up with TRBD1. The germline gives CDR1 MDHEN, CDR2 SYDVKM. The CDR3 has 15 residues. V gave up 8 bases and J gave up 2 bases; unmatched junction bases: 9. CDR3 sequence (DNA): TGTGCCAGCTTTCCCAGGGGGGTTGGCAATCAGCCCCAGCATTTT. This sequence encodes CASFPRGVGNQPQHF.

The gene calls are TRBV7-9 and TRBJ2-3, with D tentatively TRBD2 (5 bases). Trimming pared 5 bases from V and 0 bases from J, leaving 9 bases between. The CDR3 contains 14 residues. Germline V gives CDR1 SEHNR, CDR2 FQNEAQ (reference sequence). The CDR3 nucleotides read TGTGCCAGCAGCCGAGGGCTTAGCACAGATACGCAGTATTTT. It codes for CASSRGLSTDTQYF.

The chain uses TRBV11-2 and TRBJ1-2; TRBD1 might be the D (5 bases). The germline gives CDR1 SGHAT, CDR2 FQNNGV. The length of the CDR3 is 16 residues. Trimming shortened V by 0 bases and J by 6 bases, and 17 bases separated the two germline ends. CDR3 residues: CASSLEPWGRGDGYTF. CDR3 in DNA: TGTGCCAGCAGCTTAGAGCCTTGGGGGAGGGGCGATGGCTACACCTTC. Supplemented by reference TRBV11-2 and TRBJ1-2, the full variable domain reads EAGVAQSPRYKIIEKRQSVAFWCNPISGHATLYWYQQILGQGPKLLIQFQNNGVVDDSQLPKDRFSAERLKGVDSTLKIQPAKLEDSAVYLCASSLEPWGRGDGYTFGSGTRLTVV.

The V gene is TRBV27, the J gene TRBJ2-7; 8 bases fit TRBD2. This CDR3 has 15 residues. From germline, CDR1 is MNHEY and CDR2 SMNVEV (reference sequence). With V trimmed by 7 bases and J by 5 bases, 13 bases remained unmatched. The CDR3 loop reads CASTTLAGGRNEQYF. In nucleotides, the CDR3 is TGTGCCAGCACAACTCTAGCGGGTGGTAGGAACGAGCAGTACTTC.

This clone occurred a few times. The rearrangement uses TRBV28 and TRBJ2-5; 10 nucleotides line up with TRBD2. In germline, CDR1 is MDHEN, CDR2 SYDVKM. This CDR3 comprises 13 residues. The V segment lost 11 bases and the J segment 3 bases; nucleotides outside the gene matches: 6. DNA of the CDR3: TGTGCCGCGGGACTAGCGTCGAAAGAGACCCAGTACTTC. This encodes CAAGLASKETQYF.

The chain has TRBV12-3 or TRBV12-4 and TRBJ2-1; TRBD1 might be the D (5 bases). The CDR3 is made up of 13 amino acids. The V gene lost 3 bases and the J gene lost 4 bases, with 7 bases spanning the gap. CDR3 nucleotide sequence: TGTGCCAGCAGTTTTAAGGGGTACAATGAGCAGTTCTTC. Amino acids: CASSFKGYNEQFF.

The chain recombines TRBV9 with TRBJ2-1; tentatively, D is TRBD2 (5 bases). Trimming took 0 bases from V and 4 from J, leaving 14 bases between them. CDR3 length: 16 residues. From germline, CDR1 is SGDLS and CDR2 YYNGEE. CDR3 region: CASSVEGGGSYNEQFF. Written as DNA, the CDR3 is TGTGCCAGCAGCGTAGAAGGAGGCGGAAGTTACAATGAGCAGTTCTTC.

The V call is TRBV7-9, the J call TRBJ2-1; the match to TRBD2 covers 10 bases. J gave up 1 base and V 7 bases, and 16 bases lay outside the gene matches. This CDR3 comprises 19 residues. CDR1 SEHNR and CDR2 FQNEAQ come from the germline V gene (reference sequence). In DNA form, the CDR3 reads TGTGCCAGCACCCCAAGGGTGGAGTCTAGCGGGAGTTCCTACAATGAGCAGTTCTTC. Amino acids: CASTPRVESSGSSYNEQFF.

This sequence joins TRBV7-8 and TRBJ2-1; 7 nucleotides align to TRBD2. The CDR3 consists of 16 residues. V dropped 6 bases and J dropped 9; count of bases not matched to a gene: 17. Germline V gene data show CDR1 as SGHVS and CDR2 as FQNEAQ. The CDR3 DNA follows: TGTGCCAGCAGTAATCAACCGGGACTAATTCGCGGTGAGCAGTTCTTC. Translation gives CASSNQPGLIRGEQFF.

The rearrangement uses TRBV19 and TRBJ2-3; D perhaps matches TRBD1 (5 bases). The CDR3 spans 13 residues. The ends were cut back, 11 bases at V and 6 bases at J, with 18 bases in the middle. The germline V gene has CDR1 LNHDA and CDR2 SQIVND (reference sequence). CDR3 amino acids: CASIGAIKDTQYF. CDR3 in DNA: TGTGCCTCAATAGGGGCTATCAAGGATACGCAGTATTTT.

The CDR3 sequence: CASSLGTDRAKNIQYF. DNA of the CDR3: TGTGCCAGCTCACTCGGGACAGACCGAGCCAAAAACATTCAGTACTTC. The rearrangement links TRBV18 to TRBJ2-4; 7 bases match TRBD1. J gave up 0 bases and V 4 bases, and 6 bases lay outside the gene matches. Looked up from germline, CDR1 is KGHSH and CDR2 is LQKENI. This CDR3 spans 16 amino acids. The entire variable domain, with the rest obtained from reference TRBV18 and TRBJ2-4, is as follows: NAGVMQNPRHLVRRRGQEARLRCSPMKGHSHVYWYRQLPEEGLKFMVYLQKENIIDESGMPKERFSAEFPKEGPSILRIQQVVRGDSAAYFCASSLGTDRAKNIQYFGAGTRLSVL.

The chain couples TRBV11-3 to TRBJ2-4, with 11 bases aligning to TRBD2. This CDR3 has 16 residues. From germline, CDR1 is SGHNT and CDR2 YENEEA. With 1 base clipped from V and 8 bases from J, the junction kept 7 bases outside the gene matches. The DNA for the CDR3 is TGTGCCAGCAGCTTAGTACTAGCGGGAGCACGCCACATTCAGTACTTC. Translated, it gives CASSLVLAGARHIQYF.